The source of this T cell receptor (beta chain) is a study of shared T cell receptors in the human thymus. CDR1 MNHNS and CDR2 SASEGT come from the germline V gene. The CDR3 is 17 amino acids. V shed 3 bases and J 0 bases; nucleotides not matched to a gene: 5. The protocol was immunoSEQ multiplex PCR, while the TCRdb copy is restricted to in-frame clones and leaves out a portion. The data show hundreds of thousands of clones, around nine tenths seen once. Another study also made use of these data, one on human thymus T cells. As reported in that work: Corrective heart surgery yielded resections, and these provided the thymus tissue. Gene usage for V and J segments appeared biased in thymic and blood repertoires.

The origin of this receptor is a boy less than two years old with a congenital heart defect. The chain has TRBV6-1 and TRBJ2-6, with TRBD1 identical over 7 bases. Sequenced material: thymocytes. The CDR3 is CASSDPGQRSGANVLTF. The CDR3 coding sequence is TGTGCCAGCAGTGATCCGGGACAGCGCTCTGGGGCCAACGTCCTGACTTTC.